Listed here are 26 T cell receptor beta chains from one sample, sequenced in a study of blood T cell repertoires in COVID-19. TCRdb's table, derived via immunoSEQ multiplex PCR, lists solely in-frame clones and lacks some. The table includes a few hundred thousand clones, approximately 90% detected once. The source material was peripheral blood. The source is a young man with COVID-19, enrolled during active disease.

This clone was counted a few times. The chain combines TRBV7-2 with TRBJ2-7; 8 positions agree with TRBD1. This CDR3 is 16 amino acids long. Germline V CDR1 and CDR2: SGHTA, FQGNSA. V lost 1 base to trimming and J lost 4 bases; unmatched junction nucleotides: 9. The CDR3 loop reads CASSLGSQGASYEQYF. In nucleotides, the CDR3 is TGTGCCAGCAGCTTAGGTTCCCAGGGGGCGTCGTACGAGCAGTACTTC.

The V gene is TRBV6-5, the J gene TRBJ2-5, with TRBD2 as a possible D gene (5 bases). CDR1 and CDR2 from the germline V gene are MNHEY and SVGAGI. The CDR3 covers 14 residues. The V and J ends lost 6 bases and 5 bases respectively, with 16 bases between them. The CDR3 coding sequence is TGTGCCAGCAGGACCACGAGGGAAACGGAGACCCAGTACTTC. Its translation: CASRTTRETETQYF.

The genes are TRBV5-1 and TRBJ2-1; 9 bases are shared with TRBD2. Looked up from germline, CDR1 is SGHRS and CDR2 is YFSETQ. This CDR3 has 19 residues. V lost 0 bases, J lost 6 bases, and 16 bases stayed unmatched. The CDR3 sequence is CASSLGFASGITRANEQFF. CDR3 bases: TGCGCCAGCAGCTTGGGATTCGCTAGCGGGATCACTCGAGCCAATGAGCAGTTCTTC.

This chain connects TRBV2 to TRBJ2-3; TRBD2 matches at 14 bases. The CDR3 consists of 14 residues. Losses at the gene ends were 7 bases for V and 15 bases for J; bases not matched to a gene: 12. Germline values: CDR1 SNHLY, CDR2 FYNNEI. Here the CDR3 reads CASTTGTSGRGLYF. The CDR3 nucleotides read TGTGCCAGCACCACAGGGACTAGCGGGAGAGGTCTATATTTT.

In this sample, this clone turned up a few times. The gene calls are TRBV11-3 and TRBJ2-3, with a weak D call TRBD1 (6 bases). The CDR3 sequence is 14 residues long. The V end lost 7 bases, the J end lost 1 base, and 12 bases lay between the germline ends. CDR1 SGHNT and CDR2 YENEEA come from the germline V gene. The DNA for the CDR3 is TGTGCCAGCACGAGGGGGAGAGGCACAGATACGCAGTATTTT. Encoded protein: CASTRGRGTDTQYF.

The chain is built from TRBV18 and TRBJ2-3, with TRBD2 identical over 11 bases. The CDR3 runs 18 residues. Germline CDR1 and CDR2: KGHSH and LQKENI. V lost 1 base, J lost 6 bases, and 12 bases stayed unmatched. The CDR3 DNA follows: TGTGCCAGCTCACCACTAGCGGGGGGGCCGGATACTTTGGATACGCAGTATTTT. Translated: CASSPLAGGPDTLDTQYF.

The rearrangement links TRBV2 to TRBJ1-6, with a tentative D call TRBD1 (5 bases). V was trimmed by 6 bases and J by 8 bases, leaving 14 bases between them. The length of the CDR3 is 14 residues. Looked up from germline, CDR1 is SNHLY and CDR2 is FYNNEI. CDR3 sequence: CASRLTAAYSPLHF. CDR3 coding DNA: TGTGCCAGCAGATTGACAGCCGCTTATTCACCCCTCCACTTT.

The CDR3 sequence is CASSLYDRENTEAFF. The CDR3 DNA sequence: TGTGCCAGCAGTTTATACGACAGGGAGAACACTGAAGCTTTCTTT. The chain couples TRBV28 to TRBJ1-1; TRBD1 matches 7 bases. There are 15 residues in the CDR3. Per germline, CDR1 MDHEN and CDR2 SYDVKM. With 1 base clipped from V and 1 base from J, the junction kept 3 bases outside the gene matches.

The chain has TRBV30 and TRBJ2-1; TRBD2 agrees at 13 bases. The CDR3 has 17 amino acids. Trimming took 3 bases from V and 1 from J; bases not matched to a gene: 6. The germline V gene has CDR1 GTSNPN and CDR2 SVGIG (reference sequence). This chain's CDR3 is CAWSGTSGKWSYNEQFF. CDR3 DNA: TGTGCCTGGAGCGGGACTAGCGGGAAATGGTCCTACAATGAGCAGTTCTTC.

The V call is TRBV6-6, the J call TRBJ1-2; D call uncertain. Trimming cost V 4 bases and J 4 bases, with 13 bases left between them. CDR1 MNHNY and CDR2 SVGAGI come from the germline V gene (reference sequence). This CDR3 is 14 amino acids long. CDR3 DNA sequence: TGTGCCAGCAGTTCCGGACTGCTACTCTATGGCTACACCTTC. Its protein product is CASSSGLLLYGYTF.

The rearrangement joins TRBV19 to TRBJ2-3; D not certain. V was shortened by 6 bases and J by 2 bases, with 15 bases between the two germline ends. The CDR3 contains 15 residues. Per germline, CDR1 LNHDA and CDR2 SQIVND (reference sequence). CDR3 amino acids: CASRWAIYATDTQYF. The CDR3 DNA sequence: TGTGCCAGTAGATGGGCCATATATGCCACAGATACGCAGTATTTT.

The genes are TRBV2 and TRBJ1-2; D ambiguous. CDR1 and CDR2 from the germline V gene are SNHLY and FYNNEI. V was cut by 5 bases and J by 1 base, with 17 bases left in between. This CDR3 region has 16 residues. The DNA for the CDR3 is TGTGCCAGCAGTTTTGGAACAAGCGCCTATAACTATGGCTACACCTTC. This sequence encodes CASSFGTSAYNYGYTF.

This chain joins TRBV5-4 and TRBJ1-6; TRBD1 matches 11 bases. The germline gives CDR1 SGHNT, CDR2 YYREEE (reference sequence). The V gene end was trimmed by 4 bases and the J gene end by 11 bases; junction bases not matched to a gene: 5. The CDR3 contains 14 residues. The CDR3 region is CASSQGQGAPPLHF. The CDR3 bases are TGTGCCAGCAGCCAAGGACAGGGGGCGCCACCCCTCCACTTT.

This chain joins TRBV9 and TRBJ1-1; 8 bases are shared with TRBD1. Losses at the gene ends were 6 bases for V and 5 bases for J; bases not matched to a gene: 12. Looked up from germline, CDR1 is SGDLS and CDR2 is YYNGEE. The CDR3 totals 15 residues. CDR3 nucleotide sequence: TGTGCCAGCACCTCGACAGGGGCCCTAGGGACTGAAGCTTTCTTT. Translated, it gives CASTSTGALGTEAFF.

This chain links TRBV2 with TRBJ1-1; maybe TRBD1 (5 bases). The ends were cut back, 9 bases at V and 9 bases at J, with 14 bases in the middle. The CDR3 has 11 residues. CDR1 and CDR2 from the germline V gene are SNHLY and FYNNEI. CDR3 nucleotide sequence: TGTGCCAGTACTGGGGGGAGAAAAGCTTTCTTT. Residues: CASTGGRKAFF.

The V and J genes are TRBV12-3 or TRBV12-4 and TRBJ2-1; 9 bases fit TRBD1. V lost 6 bases, J lost 6 bases, and 3 bases stayed unmatched. The length of the CDR3 is 13 residues. CDR3: CASRNRGPNEQFF. The CDR3 DNA sequence: TGTGCCAGCAGGAACAGGGGGCCCAATGAGCAGTTCTTC.

V usage is TRBV2 and J usage is TRBJ2-3, with a weak D call TRBD1 (6 bases). The CDR3 extends over 16 amino acids. Germline values: CDR1 SNHLY, CDR2 FYNNEI. Trimming stripped 6 bases from V and 0 bases from J, with 16 bases between. CDR3: CASRALDRSSTDTQYF. In DNA, the CDR3 is TGTGCCAGCAGGGCGCTAGACAGGTCTAGCACAGATACGCAGTATTTT.

With respect to this clone: The germline gene is not matched at one end of the junction; a read error may be the cause. This chain links TRBV15 with TRBJ1-5, with D uncertain. CDR1 LNHNV and CDR2 YYDKDF come from the germline V gene (reference sequence). The CDR3 extends over 14 amino acids. CDR3 protein: CATSIEQSSQPQHF. The CDR3, as DNA: TGTGCCACCAGTATTGAACAGAGCAGTCAGCCCCAGCATTTT.

This clone appeared a few times. This chain links TRBV19 with TRBJ1-1; TRBD1 matches at 9 bases. This CDR3 has 17 amino acids. V lost 5 bases and J lost 1; bases outside the gene matches: 11. The germline V gene has CDR1 LNHDA and CDR2 SQIVND (reference sequence). The CDR3 region is CASSPTGTGRANTEAFF. CDR3 bases: TGTGCCAGTAGTCCCACCGGGACAGGGAGGGCGAACACTGAAGCTTTCTTT.

Note on this clone: The sample has other DNA sequences that encode this CDR3 too. This chain connects TRBV29-1 to TRBJ2-3, with TRBD2 as a possible D gene (5 bases). V was shortened by 4 bases and J by 0 bases, with 8 bases between the two germline ends. The CDR3 totals 13 residues. Germline loops: CDR1 SQVTM, CDR2 ANQGSEA. As DNA, the CDR3 is TGCAGCGTTGCGAGCGGAAGCACAGATACGCAGTATTTT. Encoded protein: CSVASGSTDTQYF.

This chain links TRBV29-1 with TRBJ1-1; D is uncertain. In germline, CDR1 is SQVTM, CDR2 ANQGSEA. The CDR3 loop spans 13 amino acids. The ends were cut back, 6 bases at V and 5 bases at J, with 16 bases in the middle. CDR3 bases: TGCAGCGTGGGATCTATGGGAGGAACTGAAGCTTTCTTT. The encoded protein is CSVGSMGGTEAFF.

The chain is built from TRBV18 and TRBJ1-1; no definite D call. This CDR3 comprises 14 residues. Per the germline V gene, CDR1 is KGHSH and CDR2 is LQKENI. The V and J ends lost 5 bases and 1 base respectively, with 11 bases between them. CDR3 DNA sequence: TGTGCCAGCTCATTATATCAGAAGAACACTGAAGCTTTCTTT. Translation: CASSLYQKNTEAFF.

The chain has TRBV7-8 and TRBJ2-5; D gene ambiguous. The CDR3 runs to 14 residues. Germline V gene sequence: CDR1 SGHVS, CDR2 FQNEAQ. Trimming shortened V by 0 bases and J by 0 bases, and 5 bases separated the two germline ends. The chain's CDR3 is CASSLALDQETQYF. In DNA form, the CDR3 reads TGTGCCAGCAGCTTAGCCCTCGACCAAGAGACCCAGTACTTC.

The V call is TRBV5-5, the J call TRBJ2-7; 9 bases are shared with TRBD1. This CDR3 contains 13 residues. V trimming: 5 bases; J trimming: 4 bases; junction bases outside the gene matches: 4. From germline, CDR1 is SGHKS and CDR2 YYEKEE (reference sequence). This chain's CDR3 is CASRPGTGYEQYF. The CDR3 DNA reads TGTGCCAGCAGGCCAGGGACAGGGTACGAGCAGTACTTC.

This clone has just a few counts. In DNA, the CDR3 is TGTGCCAGCAGCCAGGAATTGGCGGGAAGTACCGGGGAGCTGTTTTTT. Its protein is CASSQELAGSTGELFF. J is TRBJ2-2 and V is TRBV3-1 (or the pseudogene TRBV3-2), with D possibly being TRBD2 (6 bases). This CDR3 is 16 amino acids long. Trimming took 3 bases from V and 5 from J, leaving 16 bases between them. CDR1 and CDR2 (germline): LGHDT, YNNKEL (reference sequence).

The chain combines TRBV11-1 with TRBJ1-2, with D perhaps TRBD1 (5 bases). This CDR3 region has 12 residues. Germline assignment: CDR1 SGHAT and CDR2 FQDESV (reference sequence). V lost 3 bases and J 7 bases, leaving 9 bases between the germline ends. The CDR3 bases are TGTGCCAGCAGCTTGCAGGGCAGTGGCTACACCTTC. This sequence encodes CASSLQGSGYTF.